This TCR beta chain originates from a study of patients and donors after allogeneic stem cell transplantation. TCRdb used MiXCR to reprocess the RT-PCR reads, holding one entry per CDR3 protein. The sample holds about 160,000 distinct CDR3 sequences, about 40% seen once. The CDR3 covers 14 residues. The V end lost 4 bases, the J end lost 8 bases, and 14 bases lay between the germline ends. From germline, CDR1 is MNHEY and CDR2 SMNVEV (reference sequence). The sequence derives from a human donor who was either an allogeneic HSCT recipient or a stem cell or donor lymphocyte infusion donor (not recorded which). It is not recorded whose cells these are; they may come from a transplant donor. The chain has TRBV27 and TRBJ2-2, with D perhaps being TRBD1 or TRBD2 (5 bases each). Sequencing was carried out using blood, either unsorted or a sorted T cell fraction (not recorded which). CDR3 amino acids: CASSSDYYRGELFF. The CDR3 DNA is TGTGCCAGCAGTTCTGACTACTACAGGGGGGAGCTGTTTTTT.